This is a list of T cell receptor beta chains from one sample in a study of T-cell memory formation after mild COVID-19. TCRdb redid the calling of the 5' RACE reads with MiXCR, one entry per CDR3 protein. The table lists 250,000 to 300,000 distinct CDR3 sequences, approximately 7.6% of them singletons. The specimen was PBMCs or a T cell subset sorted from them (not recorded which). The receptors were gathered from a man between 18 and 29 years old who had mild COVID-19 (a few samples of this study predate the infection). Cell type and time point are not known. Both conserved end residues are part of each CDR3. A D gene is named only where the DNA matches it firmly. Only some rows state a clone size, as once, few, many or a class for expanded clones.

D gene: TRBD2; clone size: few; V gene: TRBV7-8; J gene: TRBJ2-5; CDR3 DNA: TGTGCCAGCAGCCCCCGCGCTAGCGGGGGGCCAAGCCAAGAGACCCAGTACTTC; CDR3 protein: CASSPRASGGPSQETQYF
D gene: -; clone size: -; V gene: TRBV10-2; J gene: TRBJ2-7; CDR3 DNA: TGCGCCAGCTGGGTCGCCTACGAGCAGTACTTC; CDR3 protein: CASWVAYEQYF
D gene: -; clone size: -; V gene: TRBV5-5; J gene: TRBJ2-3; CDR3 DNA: TGTGCCAGCAGCGACGGGACGGAAGCTGATACGCAGTATTTT; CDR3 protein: CASSDGTEADTQYF
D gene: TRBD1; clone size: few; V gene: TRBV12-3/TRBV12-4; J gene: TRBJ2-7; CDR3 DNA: TGTGCCAGCCAAATCTCCGGGACAGGCCACGAGCAGTACTTC; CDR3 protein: CASQISGTGHEQYF
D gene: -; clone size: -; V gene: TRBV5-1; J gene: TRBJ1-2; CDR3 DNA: TGCGCCAGCAGCACCGCAGGTAGTCGGTATGGCTACACCTTC; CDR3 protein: CASSTAGSRYGYTF
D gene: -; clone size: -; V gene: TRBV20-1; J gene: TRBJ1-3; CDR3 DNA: TGCAGTGCTAGAGATCTTGCACGGACCTCTGGAAACACCATATATTTT; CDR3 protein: CSARDLARTSGNTIYF
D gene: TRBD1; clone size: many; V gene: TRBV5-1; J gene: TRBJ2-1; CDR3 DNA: TGCGCCAGCAGCTTGGAGACAGGGAACTACAATGAGCAGTTCTTC; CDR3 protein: CASSLETGNYNEQFF
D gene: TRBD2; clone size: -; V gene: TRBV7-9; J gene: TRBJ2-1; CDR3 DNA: TGTGCCAGCAGCCGACCTAGTAGCGGGGGTAACAATGAGCAGTTCTTC; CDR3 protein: CASSRPSSGGNNEQFF
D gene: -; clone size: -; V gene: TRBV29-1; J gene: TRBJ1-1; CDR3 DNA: TGCAGCGTTGTCCAGAACACTGAAGCTTTCTTT; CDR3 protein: CSVVQNTEAFF
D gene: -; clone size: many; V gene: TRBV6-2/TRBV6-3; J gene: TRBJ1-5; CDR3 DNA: TGTGCCAGCAGTAACAGGGCGGCGCTTTCGGGTTGGCACAATCAGCCCCAGCATTTT; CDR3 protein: CASSNRAALSGWHNQPQHF
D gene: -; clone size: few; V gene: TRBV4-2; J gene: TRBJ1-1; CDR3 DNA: TGTGCCAGCAGCCGAGGCGGCGGGGACGTACTGGAAGCTTTCTTT; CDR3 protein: CASSRGGGDVLEAFF
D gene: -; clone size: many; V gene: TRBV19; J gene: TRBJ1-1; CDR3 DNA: TGTGCCAGTAGTATCTCGGGCAACACTGAAGCTTTCTTT; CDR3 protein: CASSISGNTEAFF
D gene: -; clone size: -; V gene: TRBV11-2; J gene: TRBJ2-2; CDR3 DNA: TGTGCCAGCAGTTACAGCACCGGGGAGCTGTTTTTT; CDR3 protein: CASSYSTGELFF
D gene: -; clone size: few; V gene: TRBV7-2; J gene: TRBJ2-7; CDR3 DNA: TGTGCCAGCAGCTTAGTGGAAGGCTCCTACGAGCAGTACTTC; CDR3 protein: CASSLVEGSYEQYF
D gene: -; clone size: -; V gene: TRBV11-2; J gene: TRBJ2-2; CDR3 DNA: TGTGCCAGCAGCCGGACACCCGACACCGGGGAGCTGTTTTTT; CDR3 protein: CASSRTPDTGELFF
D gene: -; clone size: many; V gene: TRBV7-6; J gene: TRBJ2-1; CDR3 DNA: TGTGCCAGCAGCCTCCGTGGGGGTAGCAATGAGCAGTTCTTC; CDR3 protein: CASSLRGGSNEQFF
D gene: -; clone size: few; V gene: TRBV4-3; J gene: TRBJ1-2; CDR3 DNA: TGCGCCAGCAGCCAAGAAGAGGGGGGCTATGGCTACACCTTC; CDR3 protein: CASSQEEGGYGYTF
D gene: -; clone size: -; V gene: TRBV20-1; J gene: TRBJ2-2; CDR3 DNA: TGCAGTGCTAGTAGGGGGTTCACCGGGGAGCTGTTTTTT; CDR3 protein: CSASRGFTGELFF
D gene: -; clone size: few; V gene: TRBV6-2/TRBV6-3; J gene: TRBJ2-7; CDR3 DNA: TGTGCCAGCAGCGACCCGGTTTCACGGCCGTTCTCCTACGAGCAGTACTTC; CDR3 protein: CASSDPVSRPFSYEQYF
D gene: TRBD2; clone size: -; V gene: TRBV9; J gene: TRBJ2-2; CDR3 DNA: TGTGCCAGCAGCTCTCTCCTGGGGGGGACCGGGGAGCTGTTTTTT; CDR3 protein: CASSSLLGGTGELFF
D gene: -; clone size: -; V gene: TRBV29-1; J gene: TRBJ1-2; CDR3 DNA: TGCAGCGACCGACAGGTTTCCCCCTATGGCTACACCTTC; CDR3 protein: CSDRQVSPYGYTF
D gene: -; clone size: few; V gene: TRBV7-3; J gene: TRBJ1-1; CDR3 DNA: TGTGCCAGCAGCTTCCGCTGGGTCATCACTGAAGCTTTCTTT; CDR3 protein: CASSFRWVITEAFF
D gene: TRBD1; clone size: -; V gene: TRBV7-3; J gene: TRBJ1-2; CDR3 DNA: TGTGCCAGCAGCCCCGACAGGGGAGGGCGGTATGGCTACACCTTC; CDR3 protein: CASSPDRGGRYGYTF